This paragraph reports one T cell receptor beta chain. Ages ranged from roughly 18 to 100 years, with residence in around 24 US areas. Trimming cost V 0 bases and J 2 bases, with 11 bases left between them. Germline V gene sequence: CDR1 SGHTA, CDR2 FQGNSA. This CDR3 spans 16 amino acids. This sample is part of a study of blood T cell repertoires in COVID-19. Study-level background: T cells, B-cell-depleted T cells, or PBMCs supplied cDNA or gDNA.

Assay used: immunoSEQ multiplex PCR; TCRdb lists only in-frame clones, some missing. The sample includes a few hundred thousand clones, roughly 87% seen only once; the top ten take around 9.3%. The sequenced material came from PBMCs or T cells enriched from blood (not recorded which). V gene TRBV7-2 combines with J gene TRBJ2-1; a possible D gene is TRBD2 (6 bases). This receptor was obtained from a woman aged 18-35 years who had recovered from COVID-19. CDR3 DNA sequence: TGTGCCAGCAGCTTAGCTCCACCGGGAGCCTACAATGAGCAGTTCTTC. This codes for CASSLAPPGAYNEQFF.